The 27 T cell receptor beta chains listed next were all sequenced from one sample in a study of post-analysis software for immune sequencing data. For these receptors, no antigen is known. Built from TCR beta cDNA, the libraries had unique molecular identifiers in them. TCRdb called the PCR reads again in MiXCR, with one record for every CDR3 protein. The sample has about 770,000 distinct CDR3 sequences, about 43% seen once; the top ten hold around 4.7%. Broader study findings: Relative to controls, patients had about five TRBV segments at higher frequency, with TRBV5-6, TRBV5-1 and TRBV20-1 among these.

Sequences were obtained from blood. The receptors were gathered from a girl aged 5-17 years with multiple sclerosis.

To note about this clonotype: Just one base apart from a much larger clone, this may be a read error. This chain's CDR3 is CSVSQLAGGPYEQYF. The CDR3 DNA reads as TGCAGTGTTAGCCAACTAGCGGGAGGGCCATACGAGCAGTACTTC. The chain links TRBV20-1 to TRBJ2-5, with TRBD2 identical over 13 bases. Judging by the DNA end, TRBJ2-7 fits better; the J call may be wrong. CDR1 is DFQATT and CDR2 is SNEGSKA in the germline V gene (reference sequence). This CDR3 is 15 amino acids long.

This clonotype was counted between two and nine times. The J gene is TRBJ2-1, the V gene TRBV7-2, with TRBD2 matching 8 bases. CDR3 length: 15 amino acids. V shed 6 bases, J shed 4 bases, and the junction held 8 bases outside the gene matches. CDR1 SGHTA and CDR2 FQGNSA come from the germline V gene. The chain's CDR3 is CASSRTSRTYNEQFF. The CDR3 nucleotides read TGTGCCAGCAGTCGGACTAGCCGAACGTACAATGAGCAGTTCTTC.

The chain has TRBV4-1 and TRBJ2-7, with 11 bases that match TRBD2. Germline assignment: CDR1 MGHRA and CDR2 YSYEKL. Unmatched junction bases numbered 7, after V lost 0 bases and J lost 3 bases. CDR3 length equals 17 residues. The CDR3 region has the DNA TGCGCCAGCAGCCAAGAATTAGCGGGAGGGCTTCACTACGAGCAGTACTTC. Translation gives CASSQELAGGLHYEQYF.

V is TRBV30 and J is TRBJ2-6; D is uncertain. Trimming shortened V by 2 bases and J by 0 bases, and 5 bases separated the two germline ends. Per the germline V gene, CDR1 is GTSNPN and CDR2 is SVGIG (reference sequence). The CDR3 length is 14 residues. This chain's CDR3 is CAWSLTSGANVLTF. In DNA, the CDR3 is TGTGCCTGGAGTTTGACCTCTGGGGCCAACGTCCTGACTTTC.

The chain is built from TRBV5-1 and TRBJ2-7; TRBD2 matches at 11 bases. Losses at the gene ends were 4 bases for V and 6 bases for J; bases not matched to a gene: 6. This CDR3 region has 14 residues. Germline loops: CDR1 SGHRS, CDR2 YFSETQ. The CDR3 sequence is CASSPTSGSSEQYF. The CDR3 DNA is TGCGCCAGCAGCCCTACTAGCGGGAGTAGCGAGCAGTACTTC.

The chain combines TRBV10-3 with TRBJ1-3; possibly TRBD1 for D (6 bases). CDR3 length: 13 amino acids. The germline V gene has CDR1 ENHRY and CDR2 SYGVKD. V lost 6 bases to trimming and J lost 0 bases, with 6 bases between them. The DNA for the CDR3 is TGTGCCATCAGACAGGGCTCTGGAAACACCATATATTTT. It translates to CAIRQGSGNTIYF.

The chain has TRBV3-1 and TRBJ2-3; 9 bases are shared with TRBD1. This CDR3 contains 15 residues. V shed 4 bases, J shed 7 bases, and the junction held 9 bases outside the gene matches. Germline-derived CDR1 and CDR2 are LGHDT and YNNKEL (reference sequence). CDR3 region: CASSLPGQGRHTQYF. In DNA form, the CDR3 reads TGTGCCAGCAGCCTCCCGGGACAGGGTAGGCATACGCAGTATTTT.

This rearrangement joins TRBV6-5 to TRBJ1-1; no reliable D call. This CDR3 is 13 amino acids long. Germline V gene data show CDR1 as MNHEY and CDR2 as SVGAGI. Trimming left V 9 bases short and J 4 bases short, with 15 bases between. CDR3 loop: CASGQWFGTEAFF. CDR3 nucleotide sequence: TGTGCCAGTGGGCAGTGGTTCGGCACTGAAGCTTTCTTT.

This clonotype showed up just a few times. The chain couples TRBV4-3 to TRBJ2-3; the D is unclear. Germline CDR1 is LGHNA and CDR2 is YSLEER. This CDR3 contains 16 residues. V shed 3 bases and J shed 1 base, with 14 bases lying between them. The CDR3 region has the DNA TGCGCCAGCAGCCAGTTTGGTGAGGCGGGCACAGATACGCAGTATTTT. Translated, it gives CASSQFGEAGTDTQYF.

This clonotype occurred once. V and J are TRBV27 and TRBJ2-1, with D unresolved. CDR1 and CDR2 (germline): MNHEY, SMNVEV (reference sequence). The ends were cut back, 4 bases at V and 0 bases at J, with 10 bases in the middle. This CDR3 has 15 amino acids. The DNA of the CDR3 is TGTGCCAGCAGTTCCACTCCCAGCTCCTACAATGAGCAGTTCTTC. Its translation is CASSSTPSSYNEQFF.

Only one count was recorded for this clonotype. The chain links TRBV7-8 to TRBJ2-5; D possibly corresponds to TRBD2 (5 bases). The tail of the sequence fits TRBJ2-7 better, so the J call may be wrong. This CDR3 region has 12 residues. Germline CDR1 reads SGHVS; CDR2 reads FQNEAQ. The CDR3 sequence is CASSPSFDEQYF. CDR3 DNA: TGTGCCAGCAGCCCTAGCTTCGACGAGCAGTACTTC.

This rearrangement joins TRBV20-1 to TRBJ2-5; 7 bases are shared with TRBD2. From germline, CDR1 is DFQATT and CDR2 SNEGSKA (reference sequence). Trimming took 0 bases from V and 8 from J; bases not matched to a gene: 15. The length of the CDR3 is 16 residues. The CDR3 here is CSARDGQRDPLYTQYF. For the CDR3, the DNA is TGCAGTGCTAGAGACGGCCAGCGGGACCCCCTATACACCCAGTACTTC.

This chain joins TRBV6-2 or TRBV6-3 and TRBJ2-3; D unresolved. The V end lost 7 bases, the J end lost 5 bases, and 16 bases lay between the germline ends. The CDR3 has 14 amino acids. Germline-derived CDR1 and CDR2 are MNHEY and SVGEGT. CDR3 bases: TGTGCCAGCAAGGCCCAAGGGCAGGAAGATACGCAGTATTTT. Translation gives CASKAQGQEDTQYF.

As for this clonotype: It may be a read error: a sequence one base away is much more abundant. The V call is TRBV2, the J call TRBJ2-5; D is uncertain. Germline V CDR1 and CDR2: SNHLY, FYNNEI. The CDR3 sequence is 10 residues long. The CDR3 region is CTSSEETQYF. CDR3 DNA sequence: TGTACCAGCAGTGAAGAGACCCAGTACTTC.

The chain's CDR3 is CASSSRGGSTDTQYF. CDR3 coding DNA: TGTGCCAGCAGCTCCAGGGGGGGTAGCACAGATACGCAGTATTTT. The V gene is TRBV11-2, the J gene TRBJ2-3; either TRBD1 or TRBD2 may fit D (7 bases each). The CDR3 contains 15 residues. Germline-derived CDR1 and CDR2 are SGHAT and FQNNGV. Trimming shortened V by 4 bases and J by 0 bases, and 11 bases separated the two germline ends.

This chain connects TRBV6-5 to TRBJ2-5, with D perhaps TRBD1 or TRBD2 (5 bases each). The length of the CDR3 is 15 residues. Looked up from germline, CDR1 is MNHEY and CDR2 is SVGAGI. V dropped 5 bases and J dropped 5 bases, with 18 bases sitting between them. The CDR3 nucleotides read TGTGCCAGCAGTCCCATCGGGACGCCGGGGGAGACCCAGTACTTC. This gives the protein CASSPIGTPGETQYF.

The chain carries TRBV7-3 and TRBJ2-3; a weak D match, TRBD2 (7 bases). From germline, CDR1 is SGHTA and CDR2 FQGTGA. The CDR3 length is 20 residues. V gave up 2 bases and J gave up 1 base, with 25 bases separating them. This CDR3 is CASSLWGDTLEGGGTDTQYF. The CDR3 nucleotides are TGTGCCAGCAGCTTATGGGGGGACACCCTCGAGGGAGGGGGCACAGATACGCAGTATTTT.

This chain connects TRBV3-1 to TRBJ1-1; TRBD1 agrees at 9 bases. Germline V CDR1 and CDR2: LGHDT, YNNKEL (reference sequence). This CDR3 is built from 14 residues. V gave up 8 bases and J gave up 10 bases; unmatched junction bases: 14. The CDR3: CASGPPGQGRVAFF. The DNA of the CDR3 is TGTGCCAGCGGACCACCCGGACAGGGGCGGGTAGCTTTCTTT.

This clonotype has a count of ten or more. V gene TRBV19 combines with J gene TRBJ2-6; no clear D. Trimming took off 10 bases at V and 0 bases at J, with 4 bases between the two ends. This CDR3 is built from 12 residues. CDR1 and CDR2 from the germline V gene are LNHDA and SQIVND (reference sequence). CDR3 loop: CATFSGANVLTF. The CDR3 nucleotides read TGTGCCACCTTCTCTGGGGCCAACGTCCTGACTTTC.

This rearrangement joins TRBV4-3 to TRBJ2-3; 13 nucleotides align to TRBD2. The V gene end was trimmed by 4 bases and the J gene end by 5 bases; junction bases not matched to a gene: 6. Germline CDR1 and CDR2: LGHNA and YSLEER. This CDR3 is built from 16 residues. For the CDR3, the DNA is TGCGCCAGCAGCCCAGGACTAGCGGGAGAGATAGATACGCAGTATTTT. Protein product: CASSPGLAGEIDTQYF.

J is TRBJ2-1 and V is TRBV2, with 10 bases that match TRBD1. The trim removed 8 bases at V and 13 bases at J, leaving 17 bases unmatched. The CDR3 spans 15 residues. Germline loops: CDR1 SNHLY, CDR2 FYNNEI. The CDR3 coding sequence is TGTGCCAGCGCCGGGACAGGGGACCTCAGAGAGACCCAGTTCTTC. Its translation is CASAGTGDLRETQFF.

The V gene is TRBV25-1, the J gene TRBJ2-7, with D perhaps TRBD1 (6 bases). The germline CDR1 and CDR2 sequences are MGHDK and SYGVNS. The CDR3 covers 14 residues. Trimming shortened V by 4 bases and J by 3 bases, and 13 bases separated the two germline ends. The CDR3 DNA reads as TGTGCCAGCAGTGGTCAGGGGCACCACTACGAGCAGTACTTC. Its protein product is CASSGQGHHYEQYF.

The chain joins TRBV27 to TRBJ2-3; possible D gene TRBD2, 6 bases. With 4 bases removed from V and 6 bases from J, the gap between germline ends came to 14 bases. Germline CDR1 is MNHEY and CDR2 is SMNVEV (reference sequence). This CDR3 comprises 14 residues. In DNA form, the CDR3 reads TGTGCCAGCAGTTCACCAGCGGGTCGGGATACGCAGTATTTT. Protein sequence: CASSSPAGRDTQYF.

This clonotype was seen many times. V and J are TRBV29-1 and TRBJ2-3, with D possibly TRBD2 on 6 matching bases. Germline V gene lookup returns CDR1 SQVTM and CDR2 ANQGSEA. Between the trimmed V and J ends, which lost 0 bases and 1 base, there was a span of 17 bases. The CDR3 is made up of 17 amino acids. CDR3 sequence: CSVEESRRGIRTDTQYF. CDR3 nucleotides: TGCAGCGTTGAAGAGTCGAGGCGGGGAATACGCACAGATACGCAGTATTTT.

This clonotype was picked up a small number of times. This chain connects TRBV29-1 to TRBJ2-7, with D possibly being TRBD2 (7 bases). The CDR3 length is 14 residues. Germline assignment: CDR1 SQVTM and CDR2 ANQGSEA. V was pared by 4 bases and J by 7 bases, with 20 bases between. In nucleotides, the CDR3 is TGCAGCGTTGTGACGGGGGGCCATACTACGGAGCAGTACTTC. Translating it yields CSVVTGGHTTEQYF.

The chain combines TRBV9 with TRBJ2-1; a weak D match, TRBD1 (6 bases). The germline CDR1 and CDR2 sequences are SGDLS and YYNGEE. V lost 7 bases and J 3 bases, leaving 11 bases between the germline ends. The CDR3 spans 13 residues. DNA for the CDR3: TGTGCCAGCGGGGGCGGTCACTACAATGAGCAGTTCTTC. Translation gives CASGGGHYNEQFF.

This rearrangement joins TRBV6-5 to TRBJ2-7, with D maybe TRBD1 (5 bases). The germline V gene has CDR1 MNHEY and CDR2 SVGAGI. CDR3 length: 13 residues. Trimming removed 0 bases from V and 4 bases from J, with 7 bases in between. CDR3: CASSYSAGYEQYF. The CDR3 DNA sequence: TGTGCCAGCAGTTACTCGGCAGGGTACGAGCAGTACTTC.